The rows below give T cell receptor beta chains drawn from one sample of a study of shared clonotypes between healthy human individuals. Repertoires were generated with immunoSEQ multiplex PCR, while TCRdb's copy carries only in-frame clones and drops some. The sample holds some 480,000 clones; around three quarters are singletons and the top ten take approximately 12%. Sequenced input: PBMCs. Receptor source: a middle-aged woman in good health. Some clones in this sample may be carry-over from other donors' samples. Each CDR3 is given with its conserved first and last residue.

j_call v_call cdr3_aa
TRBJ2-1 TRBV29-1 CSVEEAGNEQFF
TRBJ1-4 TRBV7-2 CASSPTGSTNEKLFF
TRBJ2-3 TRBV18 CASSLAGSGTDTQYF
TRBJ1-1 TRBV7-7 CASSPHLTGVNTEAFF
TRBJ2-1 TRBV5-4 CASSPRVAGGYNEQFF
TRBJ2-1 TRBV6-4 CASSEIAGEGNEQFF
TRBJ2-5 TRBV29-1 CSVAPSGQETQYF
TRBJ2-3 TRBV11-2 CASSLTSEDTDTQYF
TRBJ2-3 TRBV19 CASSVLAPSSTDTQYF
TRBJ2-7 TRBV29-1 CSVGGGKTDEQYF
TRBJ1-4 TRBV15 CATSRDLMAATNEKLFF
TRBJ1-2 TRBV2 CASSAGQGYGYTF
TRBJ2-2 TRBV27 CASSDSRGGETGELFF
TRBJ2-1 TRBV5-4 CASSLGGHNEQFF
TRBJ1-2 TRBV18 CASSPGSRNYGYTF
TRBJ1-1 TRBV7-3 CASSARTGTEAFF
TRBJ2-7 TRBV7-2 CASSKYADSYEQYF
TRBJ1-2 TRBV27 CASKTPGARGYTF
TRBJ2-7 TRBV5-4 CASSLGDVSYEQYF
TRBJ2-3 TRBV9 CASSTGQSTDTQYF